These 3 T cell receptor beta chains share one sample of origin, sequenced in a study of cytomegalovirus exposure and HLA in healthy donors. PCR primers comprised 60 Vbeta and 13 Jbeta primers. Sequenced by immunoSEQ multiplex PCR; TCRdb stores in-frame clones only, minus some. This sample has 160,000 or so clones, with roughly 80% found just once. Sequences were obtained from PBMCs. The receptor set was obtained from a man aged 45-65 years in good health and CMV-seropositive.

J is TRBJ2-7 and V is TRBV4-3; TRBD2 might be the D (7 bases). Trimming took off 1 base at V and 6 bases at J, with 13 bases between the two ends. Germline V gene data show CDR1 as LGHNA and CDR2 as YSLEER. This CDR3 spans 14 amino acids. The CDR3, as DNA: TGCGCCAGCAGCCAAGTCGTAAGGGGGGGCGAGCAGTACTTC. Protein sequence: CASSQVVRGGEQYF.

The gene calls are TRBV6-1 and TRBJ2-7, with D possibly TRBD2 on 5 matching bases. CDR3 length: 15 amino acids. Trimming stripped 1 base from V and 3 bases from J, with 13 bases between. CDR1 is MNHNS, CDR2 SASEGT, per germline. CDR3 sequence reads: CASSEVGGPIYEQYF. For the CDR3, the DNA is TGTGCCAGCAGTGAAGTAGGAGGTCCTATCTACGAGCAGTACTTC.

This clone was found once. V and J are TRBV6-6 and TRBJ1-2; 11 bases align to TRBD1. CDR3 length: 16 amino acids. CDR1 MNHNY and CDR2 SVGAGI come from the germline V gene (reference sequence). Germline trimming cut 5 bases from V and 6 bases from J; bases unmatched to any gene: 11. The CDR3: CASSPGQGVRIDGYTF. The CDR3 nucleotides read TGTGCCAGCAGTCCGGGACAGGGGGTACGAATAGATGGCTACACCTTC.